These 26 T cell receptor beta chains were sequenced from one sample in a study of cytomegalovirus exposure and HLA in healthy donors. The primer mix had 60 Vbeta and 13 Jbeta primers. Clones were sequenced by immunoSEQ multiplex PCR, and TCRdb holds only the in-frame ones, with some missing. The repertoire includes about 78,000 clones, 72% of them detected once, and around 10% sits in the top ten. Input material: PBMCs. All receptors come from a woman in her thirties or forties in good health and CMV-seropositive.

The rearrangement links TRBV6-4 to TRBJ2-2; no definite D call. CDR1 and CDR2 (germline): MRHNA, SNTAGT. The V and J ends lost 0 bases and 4 bases respectively, with 12 bases between them. The CDR3 totals 16 residues. The CDR3 here is CASSDSTSSGTGELFF. CDR3 DNA sequence: TGTGCCAGCAGTGACTCGACCAGCTCGGGCACCGGGGAGCTGTTTTTT.

The chain links TRBV5-1 to TRBJ2-1, with D possibly matching TRBD2 (6 bases). V lost 6 bases, J lost 0 bases, and 19 bases lay in between. Looked up from germline, CDR1 is SGHRS and CDR2 is YFSETQ. This CDR3 is built from 17 residues. The DNA of the CDR3 is TGCGCCAGCAACTCCTCGCGGGACGGCATCTCCTACAATGAGCAGTTCTTC. It encodes CASNSSRDGISYNEQFF.

This chain joins TRBV5-4 and TRBJ2-7, with 7 nucleotides matching TRBD1. The CDR3 totals 15 residues. V gave up 0 bases and J gave up 2 bases; unmatched junction bases: 5. Germline values: CDR1 SGHNT, CDR2 YYREEE (reference sequence). The CDR3 is CASSLGGTVTYEQYF. As DNA, the CDR3 is TGTGCCAGCAGCTTGGGGGGGACAGTCACCTACGAGCAGTACTTC.

The V and J genes are TRBV7-2 and TRBJ2-6; D perhaps matches TRBD1 (6 bases). V gave up 3 bases and J gave up 2 bases, with 11 bases separating them. The CDR3 covers 16 residues. From germline, CDR1 is SGHTA and CDR2 FQGNSA. The CDR3 here is CASSFPRTAGANVLTF. The CDR3 bases are TGTGCCAGCAGCTTTCCAAGGACAGCTGGGGCCAACGTCCTGACTTTC.

V is TRBV15 and J is TRBJ1-5; weak D call: TRBD1 (5 bases). From germline, CDR1 is LNHNV and CDR2 YYDKDF (reference sequence). This CDR3 is built from 15 residues. V was clipped by 0 bases and J by 11 bases, with 17 bases between them. In DNA form, the CDR3 reads TGTGCCACCAGCAGAGATCCGCAGGGTTCCAGGTCCCAGCATTTT. This sequence encodes CATSRDPQGSRSQHF.

About this clone: Other DNA sequences in the sample encode the same CDR3. This rearrangement joins TRBV18 to TRBJ2-3; D is unclear. Germline V gene data show CDR1 as KGHSH and CDR2 as LQKENI. The V gene lost 0 bases and the J gene lost 2 bases, with 3 bases spanning the gap. The CDR3 runs to 13 residues. This CDR3 reads CASSPPSTDTQYF. The CDR3 DNA reads as TGTGCCAGCTCACCACCCTCCACAGATACGCAGTATTTT.

As to this clone: The sample contains more than one DNA sequence encoding this CDR3. This chain connects TRBV30 to TRBJ2-5, with 12 bases fitting TRBD1. Germline V lookup: CDR1 GTSNPN, CDR2 SVGIG (reference sequence). The CDR3 runs 16 residues. After removal of 2 bases from V and 4 bases from J, the junction contained 8 bases not matched to a gene. The CDR3 sequence is CAWSPTGQGARETQYF. The DNA of the CDR3 is TGTGCCTGGAGTCCCACGGGACAGGGGGCACGAGAGACCCAGTACTTC.

The J gene is TRBJ2-5, the V gene TRBV4-1, with 12 bases fitting TRBD2. CDR1 MGHRA and CDR2 YSYEKL come from the germline V gene. This CDR3 contains 16 residues. V gave up 4 bases and J gave up 3 bases; unmatched junction bases: 6. The CDR3 coding sequence is TGCGCCAGCAGCCGAGAGGGACTAGCGGGTAAAGAGACCCAGTACTTC. Translating gives CASSREGLAGKETQYF.

This chain connects TRBV19 to TRBJ1-4, with D tentatively TRBD1 (5 bases). The V and J ends lost 8 bases and 8 bases respectively, with 15 bases between them. Germline values: CDR1 LNHDA, CDR2 SQIVND (reference sequence). The CDR3 covers 13 residues. Written as DNA, the CDR3 is TGTGCCAGTGCCGGGGGGGTGCGGGAAAAACTGTTTTTT. This translates into CASAGGVREKLFF.

This chain uses TRBV19 with TRBJ1-1, with a weak D call TRBD1 (5 bases). CDR1 LNHDA and CDR2 SQIVND come from the germline V gene (reference sequence). CDR3 length equals 18 residues. Between the trimmed V and J ends, which lost 0 bases and 5 bases, there was a span of 22 bases. The chain's CDR3 is CASSIDMEGNRMGTEAFF. The CDR3 DNA reads TGTGCCAGTAGTATAGATATGGAGGGGAACAGGATGGGAACTGAAGCTTTCTTT.

The CDR3 DNA reads as TGTGCCAGCCGCGAGGGAACCTACGAGCAGTACTTC. It is translated as CASREGTYEQYF. V usage is TRBV14 and J usage is TRBJ2-7; D is perhaps TRBD2 (5 bases). V was shortened by 8 bases and J by 2 bases, with 10 bases between the two germline ends. The CDR3 length is 12 residues. Germline assignment: CDR1 SGHDN and CDR2 FVKESK.

This sequence joins TRBV2 and TRBJ1-2; 8 nucleotides line up with TRBD1. The CDR3 is 13 residues long. The trim removed 5 bases at V and 8 bases at J, leaving 7 bases unmatched. Germline CDR1 SNHLY, CDR2 FYNNEI. The CDR3 nucleotides are TGTGCCAGCAGTTCGACAGGGGCGAGAGGCTACACCTTC. Translation: CASSSTGARGYTF.

The CDR3 is CASSQGQLTRGAFF. DNA for the CDR3: TGTGCCAGCAGCCAGGGACAGCTGACAAGGGGAGCTTTCTTT. This chain links TRBV6-6 with TRBJ1-1; 7 positions agree with TRBD1. The CDR3 has 14 residues. CDR1 MNHNY and CDR2 SVGAGI come from the germline V gene (reference sequence). V lost 6 bases, J lost 10 bases, and 14 bases stayed unmatched.

V is TRBV6-6 and J is TRBJ1-1, with 7 positions matching TRBD1. The V segment lost 6 bases and the J segment 0 bases; nucleotides outside the gene matches: 4. Germline V gives CDR1 MNHNY, CDR2 SVGAGI (reference sequence). This CDR3 comprises 14 residues. CDR3 bases: TGTGCCAGCAGACCACAGGGGTTGAACACTGAAGCTTTCTTT. It codes for CASRPQGLNTEAFF.

The V gene is TRBV19, the J gene TRBJ1-5; D gene unclear. CDR3 length: 16 amino acids. The germline CDR1 and CDR2 sequences are LNHDA and SQIVND (reference sequence). V was clipped by 2 bases and J by 3 bases, with 14 bases between them. The CDR3 DNA sequence: TGTGCCAGTAGTATAAACCCGACACTTCCCAATCAGCCCCAGCATTTT. Protein: CASSINPTLPNQPQHF. Combining the CDR3 with reference TRBV19 and TRBJ1-5 gives the whole variable domain DGGITQSPKYLFRKEGQNVTLSCEQNLNHDAMYWYRQDPGQGLRLIYYSQIVNDFQKGDIAEGYSVSREKKESFPLTVTSAQKNPTAFYLCASSINPTLPNQPQHFGDGTRLSIL.

The chain is built from TRBV5-1 and TRBJ2-1; perhaps TRBD1 as D (7 bases). The V end was cut by 3 bases, the J end by 1 base, with 11 bases between. The CDR3 sequence is 15 residues long. CDR1 and CDR2 from the germline V gene are SGHRS and YFSETQ. The CDR3 reads CASSSQGTSYNEQFF. The CDR3 bases are TGCGCCAGCAGCTCACAGGGGACTTCCTACAATGAGCAGTTCTTC.

This chain uses TRBV27 with TRBJ1-1; 7 bases are a match to TRBD1. The junction had 7 bases not matched to a gene; V was cut back by 4 bases and J by 8 bases. CDR1 and CDR2 from the germline V gene are MNHEY and SMNVEV (reference sequence). CDR3 length: 13 amino acids. The CDR3 coding sequence is TGTGCCAGCAGTTCAAGACAGGGCCTCGAAGCTTTCTTT. Translating it yields CASSSRQGLEAFF.

The chain employs TRBV6-5 and TRBJ1-2; no reliable D call. CDR1 is MNHEY and CDR2 is SVGAGI in the germline V gene. This CDR3 region has 14 residues. V gave up 2 bases and J gave up 4 bases, with 11 bases separating them. The CDR3 spells CASSYGEGTYGYTF. The CDR3 coding sequence is TGTGCCAGCAGTTACGGTGAGGGTACCTATGGCTACACCTTC.

The chain employs TRBV28 and TRBJ1-4, with D unresolved. Looked up from germline, CDR1 is MDHEN and CDR2 is SYDVKM. The V end lost 7 bases, the J end lost 0 bases, and 15 bases lay between the germline ends. This CDR3 is 16 amino acids long. This chain's CDR3 is CASTPWEGSTNEKLFF. DNA for the CDR3: TGTGCCAGCACCCCTTGGGAGGGTTCAACTAATGAAAAACTGTTTTTT.

This clone was picked up a small number of times. The rearrangement joins TRBV10-1 to TRBJ2-2; perhaps TRBD2 as D (5 bases). The CDR3 is made up of 14 amino acids. Germline-derived CDR1 and CDR2 are WNHNN and SYGVQD (reference sequence). V lost 3 bases and J lost 1, with 6 bases in between. The CDR3 region is CASSDEGNTGELFF. The CDR3 DNA sequence: TGCGCCAGCAGTGATGAGGGGAACACCGGGGAGCTGTTTTTT.

The chain is built from TRBV4-2 and TRBJ1-2; 12 bases are shared with TRBD1. The CDR3 loop spans 18 amino acids. The V gene's germline CDR1 is LGHNA and CDR2 YNFKEQ. Germline trimming cut 4 bases from V and 4 bases from J; bases unmatched to any gene: 13. Written as DNA, the CDR3 is TGTGCCAGCAGCCCAGAGCTATTAGGGACAGGGGGCGCCTATGGCTACACCTTC. This encodes CASSPELLGTGGAYGYTF.

This clone was recorded once. The chain combines TRBV6-6 with TRBJ1-5; tentative D call: TRBD1 (6 bases). The CDR3 contains 16 residues. V dropped 8 bases and J dropped 2 bases, with 19 bases sitting between them. Germline assignment: CDR1 MNHNY and CDR2 SVGAGI (reference sequence). CDR3 region: CASRNRQVVGNQPQHF. The CDR3 nucleotides read TGTGCCAGCCGAAATAGACAGGTTGTGGGCAATCAGCCCCAGCATTTT.

V usage is TRBV5-6 and J usage is TRBJ1-2; no clear D. The CDR3 extends over 14 amino acids. Germline V gene lookup returns CDR1 SGHDT and CDR2 YYEEEE. Trimming took 0 bases from V and 1 from J, leaving 7 bases between them. The CDR3 nucleotides read TGTGCCAGCAGCTTGGCGGGGATTAACTATGGCTACACCTTC. The encoded protein is CASSLAGINYGYTF.

V usage is TRBV2 and J usage is TRBJ1-2, with 8 positions matching TRBD1. Unmatched junction bases numbered 4, after V lost 5 bases and J lost 8 bases. Germline CDR1 reads SNHLY; CDR2 reads FYNNEI. The CDR3 is made up of 12 amino acids. The CDR3 DNA reads as TGTGCCAGCAGTTTCGGACAGGGAGGCTACACCTTC. This gives the protein CASSFGQGGYTF.

The chain links TRBV4-2 to TRBJ1-1; D perhaps matches TRBD1 (5 bases). The CDR3 spans 17 residues. The germline CDR1 and CDR2 sequences are LGHNA and YNFKEQ. V was clipped by 0 bases and J by 1 base, with 15 bases between them. CDR3 in DNA: TGTGCCAGCAGCCAAGATCAACAGGCCCCATCGAACACTGAAGCTTTCTTT. As protein: CASSQDQQAPSNTEAFF.

A few counts support this clone. The CDR3 sequence: CASSLGHLNEKLFF. CDR3 coding DNA: TGTGCCAGCAGCTTAGGACACCTGAATGAAAAACTGTTTTTT. This chain connects TRBV7-9 to TRBJ1-4; no clear D gene. CDR1 SEHNR and CDR2 FQNEAQ come from the germline V gene (reference sequence). Trimming cost V 1 base and J 5 bases, with 8 bases left between them. This CDR3 comprises 14 residues.